A selection of T cell receptor beta chains follows, all from one sample in a study of CD8+ T cells in alopecia areata. Clones were sequenced by immunoSEQ multiplex PCR, and TCRdb holds only the in-frame ones, with some missing. The data contain hundreds of thousands of clones, 50% to 65% of them seen just once; the ten biggest clones take up 0.45%. Source: CD4+ T cells sorted from blood, taken at week 0. Source of these receptors: a human donor with alopecia areata. CDR3s include the opening cysteine and the closing phenylalanine or tryptophan. The D gene is left open where the match is weak. Where a row states a size, it is once, few, many or the class of an expanded clone; other rows omit it.

V: TRBV7-9; D: -; J: TRBJ1-5; size: few; CDR3: CASSPSREQPQHF; DNA: TGTGCCAGCAGCCCCAGCAGGGAACAGCCCCAGCATTTT
V: TRBV2; D: -; J: TRBJ2-5; size: -; CDR3: CASLGQEMGETQYF; DNA: TGTGCCAGCCTGGGGCAGGAAATGGGGGAGACCCAGTACTTC
V: TRBV29-1; D: -; J: TRBJ1-2; size: once; CDR3: CSVGYGYTF; DNA: TGCAGCGTCGGCTATGGCTACACCTTC
V: TRBV30; D: TRBD2; J: TRBJ2-1; size: once; CDR3: CAEQAGVGEQFF; DNA: TGTGCAGAACAGGCGGGGGTCGGAGAGCAGTTCTTC
V: TRBV27; D: TRBD1; J: TRBJ1-1; size: -; CDR3: CASSPRSKGQGSNTEAFF; DNA: TGTGCCAGCAGTCCGAGATCTAAGGGACAGGGGAGTAACACTGAAGCTTTCTTT
V: TRBV10-3; D: -; J: TRBJ2-7; size: -; CDR3: CAISESGGSYEQYF; DNA: TGTGCCATCAGTGAGTCAGGAGGGTCCTACGAGCAGTACTTC
V: TRBV29-1; D: TRBD1; J: TRBJ2-7; size: -; CDR3: CSVEGQGRYEQYF; DNA: TGCAGCGTTGAGGGACAGGGGAGGTACGAGCAGTACTTC
V: TRBV5-1; D: TRBD2; J: TRBJ2-3; size: once; CDR3: CASRATSHSTDTQYF; DNA: TGCGCCAGCAGAGCGACTAGCCATAGCACAGATACGCAGTATTTT
V: TRBV7-8; D: TRBD2; J: TRBJ2-1; size: -; CDR3: CASSLRGTSGSEQFF; DNA: TGTGCCAGCAGCCTTAGAGGGACTAGCGGGAGTGAGCAGTTCTTC
V: TRBV11-2; D: TRBD1; J: TRBJ2-7; size: -; CDR3: CASSLGAGTGKEQYF; DNA: TGTGCCAGCAGCTTAGGGGCCGGGACAGGGAAGGAGCAGTACTTC
V: TRBV5-6; D: TRBD1; J: TRBJ2-1; size: -; CDR3: CASSLSTGVEQFF; DNA: TGTGCCAGCAGCTTATCGACAGGGGTTGAGCAGTTCTTC
V: TRBV28; D: TRBD1; J: TRBJ2-2; size: few; CDR3: CASSYGTGVKTGELFF; DNA: TGTGCCAGCAGTTATGGGACAGGGGTAAAAACCGGGGAGCTGTTTTTT
V: TRBV27; D: TRBD1; J: TRBJ1-1; size: few; CDR3: CASSPWDRGMGEAFF; DNA: TGTGCCAGCAGCCCATGGGACAGGGGGATGGGTGAAGCTTTCTTT
V: TRBV6-5; D: -; J: TRBJ1-4; size: -; CDR3: CASSSRGRNEKLFF; DNA: TGTGCCAGCAGTTCCAGAGGGCGTAATGAAAAACTGTTTTTT
V: TRBV9; D: -; J: TRBJ1-2; size: -; CDR3: CASSVDTGSGYTF; DNA: TGTGCCAGCAGCGTAGACACAGGGTCCGGCTACACCTTC
V: TRBV4-1; D: -; J: TRBJ2-1; size: -; CDR3: CASSQKGMIAGLYNEQFF; DNA: TGCGCCAGCAGCCAAAAAGGAATGATCGCGGGATTATACAATGAGCAGTTCTTC
V: TRBV5-6; D: TRBD1; J: TRBJ1-1; size: few; CDR3: CASSLNWGQLNTEAFF; DNA: TGTGCCAGCAGCTTGAATTGGGGACAGCTCAACACTGAAGCTTTCTTT
V: TRBV4-1; D: TRBD2; J: TRBJ2-5; size: -; CDR3: CASSRTPAGASGLAGWETQYF; DNA: TGCGCCAGCAGCCGCACTCCTGCGGGGGCCTCTGGACTAGCGGGCTGGGAGACCCAGTACTTC
V: TRBV2; D: TRBD1; J: TRBJ2-7; size: -; CDR3: CASSEQGADEQYF; DNA: TGTGCCAGCAGTGAACAGGGGGCGGACGAGCAGTACTTC
V: TRBV29-1; D: -; J: TRBJ2-1; size: -; CDR3: CSVERVSPYNEQFF; DNA: TGCAGCGTTGAACGGGTATCCCCCTACAATGAGCAGTTCTTC
V: TRBV5-6; D: -; J: TRBJ2-7; size: -; CDR3: CASSPEGGKNYYEQYF; DNA: TGTGCCAGCAGCCCCGAGGGTGGCAAAAACTACTACGAGCAGTACTTC
V: TRBV19; D: TRBD1; J: TRBJ1-6; size: -; CDR3: CASSLPGGGSPLHF; DNA: TGTGCCAGTAGCCTTCCAGGGGGCGGATCACCCCTCCACTTT
V: TRBV5-4; D: -; J: TRBJ1-1; size: -; CDR3: CASSSLGGRAEAFF; DNA: TGTGCCAGCAGCTCCCTGGGGGGTAGGGCTGAAGCTTTCTTT
V: TRBV13; D: -; J: TRBJ2-7; size: -; CDR3: CASSLSRYEQYF; DNA: TGTGCCAGCAGCTTATCGAGATACGAGCAGTACTTC
V: TRBV6-6; D: -; J: TRBJ1-2; size: few; CDR3: CASKDTDYGYTF; DNA: TGTGCCAGCAAGGACACCGACTATGGCTACACCTTC
V: TRBV5-1; D: TRBD2; J: TRBJ2-3; size: many; CDR3: CASSLVVAGGPQYF; DNA: TGCGCCAGCAGCTTGGTGGTAGCGGGAGGCCCGCAGTATTTT
V: TRBV11-2; D: TRBD1; J: TRBJ2-3; size: once; CDR3: CASSLQGAGTDTQYF; DNA: TGTGCCAGCAGCTTACAGGGGGCAGGGACAGATACGCAGTATTTT
V: TRBV10-1; D: -; J: TRBJ2-4; size: -; CDR3: CAIEPKAKNIQYF; DNA: TGCGCCATAGAGCCCAAAGCCAAAAACATTCAGTACTTC
V: TRBV30; D: -; J: TRBJ2-2; size: few; CDR3: CASRGLLNTGELFF; DNA: TGTGCCTCTAGAGGACTATTGAACACCGGGGAGCTGTTTTTT
V: TRBV30; D: TRBD2; J: TRBJ2-1; size: once; CDR3: CAWSPGLAGTNEQFF; DNA: TGTGCCTGGAGCCCCGGACTAGCCGGTACCAATGAGCAGTTCTTC
V: TRBV9; D: -; J: TRBJ1-5; size: -; CDR3: CASSAGLGNQPQHF; DNA: TGTGCCAGCAGCGCAGGGTTGGGCAATCAGCCCCAGCATTTT
V: TRBV2; D: TRBD2; J: TRBJ2-2; size: once; CDR3: CASSETWPGGTGELFF; DNA: TGTGCCAGCAGTGAGACCTGGCCGGGGGGGACCGGGGAGCTGTTTTTT
V: TRBV5-1; D: -; J: TRBJ2-3; size: -; CDR3: CASSFNYGGGTDTQYF; DNA: TGCGCCAGCAGCTTTAACTACGGGGGCGGCACAGATACGCAGTATTTT
V: TRBV7-2; D: -; J: TRBJ2-7; size: -; CDR3: CASSVWEYNEQYF; DNA: TGTGCCAGCAGCGTTTGGGAGTACAACGAGCAGTACTTC
V: TRBV4-1; D: -; J: TRBJ1-1; size: -; CDR3: CASSPGHGGYTEAFF; DNA: TGCGCCAGCAGCCCTGGACACGGGGGATACACTGAAGCTTTCTTT
V: TRBV5-1; D: -; J: TRBJ1-2; size: -; CDR3: CASSPGDRTNYGYTF; DNA: TGCGCCAGCAGCCCCGGAGACAGGACCAACTATGGCTACACCTTC
V: TRBV30; D: TRBD2; J: TRBJ2-1; size: -; CDR3: CAWSREGLHNEQFF; DNA: TGTGCCTGGAGTAGGGAGGGCCTACACAATGAGCAGTTCTTC
V: TRBV27; D: -; J: TRBJ2-3; size: -; CDR3: CASSSGEGVPTGTQYF; DNA: TGTGCCAGCAGTTCTGGAGAGGGCGTTCCCACGGGAACGCAGTATTTT
V: TRBV2; D: TRBD1; J: TRBJ2-1; size: few; CDR3: CASGQERWNEQFF; DNA: TGTGCCAGTGGACAGGAGAGGTGGAATGAGCAGTTCTTC
V: TRBV7-2; D: -; J: TRBJ2-1; size: -; CDR3: CASSSRPGDEQFF; DNA: TGTGCCAGCAGCTCCCGGCCGGGGGATGAGCAGTTCTTC
V: TRBV2; D: TRBD1; J: TRBJ1-2; size: -; CDR3: CASSRDREGYGYTF; DNA: TGTGCCAGCAGCCGGGACAGGGAGGGCTATGGCTACACCTTC
V: TRBV15; D: -; J: TRBJ2-1; size: few; CDR3: CATSRDGRTFAYNEQFF; DNA: TGTGCCACCAGCAGAGACGGTAGAACCTTTGCCTACAATGAGCAGTTCTTC
V: TRBV20-1; D: -; J: TRBJ1-2; size: -; CDR3: CSARNGYTF; DNA: TGCAGTGCTAGAAATGGCTACACCTTC
V: TRBV10-3; D: TRBD1; J: TRBJ1-2; size: few; CDR3: CAISEQGYGYTF; DNA: TGTGCCATCAGTGAACAGGGGTATGGCTACACCTTC
V: TRBV5-6; D: TRBD1; J: TRBJ1-5; size: -; CDR3: CASSFQGASQPQHF; DNA: TGTGCCAGCAGTTTTCAGGGGGCAAGTCAGCCCCAGCATTTT